Listed below are T cell receptor beta chains from one sample, sequenced in a study of cytomegalovirus exposure and HLA in healthy donors. TCRdb keeps only in-frame clones here, not all; method: immunoSEQ multiplex PCR. The table has around 100,000 clones, about 69% seen once. The specimen sequenced was PBMCs. The source of these receptors is a woman aged 18-35 years in good health and CMV-seropositive. The CDR3 runs from the conserved cysteine through the conserved F or W.

v_call	cdr3_aa
TRBV9	CASSVRGGNTEAFF
TRBV11-2	CASSLAGTQNNEQFF
TRBV7-8	CASSLGRTGELFF
TRBV10-3	CAIRAADRAYEKLFF
TRBV2	CASSPGLVIGQFF
TRBV19	CASSELAGVFNIQYF
TRBV15	CATSRFQRGPNPLSYNEQFF
TRBV5-6	CASSSTFEQYF
TRBV7-2	CASSLRGGGNLGNTIYF
TRBV4-1	CASSSTGNRNEQFF
TRBV29-1	CSVGGRLSSYNEQFF
TRBV13	CASSLQGAGETQYF
TRBV4-3	CASSQDWRSTIYF
TRBV2	CASSEAPSTGELFF
TRBV11-2	CASSLGPMAYEQYF
TRBV5-8	CASSLTGTWVEKLFF
TRBV10-2	CASSRWTPADEQYF
TRBV28	CASTSGRGGYTF
TRBV15	CATSPHGRGQETQYF
TRBV5-5	CASSVTGYNTGELFF
TRBV7-2	CASSSRQGEQPQHF
TRBV7-2	CASSLAAGMGQETQYF
TRBV4-3	CASSQDIRGETQYF
TRBV4-2	CASRIEPGTEAFF
TRBV6-5	CASTPSAGQETQYF
TRBV7-2	CASSPMLADFQETQYF
TRBV5-1	CASSERAGWQETQYF
TRBV9	CASSVDTGGGGDEQFF
TRBV4-2	CASSPTRGGTDTQYF
TRBV7-8	CASSLGDSTDTQYF
TRBV15	CATSSDEGQGRQPQHF
TRBV29-1	CSARGGEGGEKLFF
TRBV5-1	CASSLLTARGGTDTQYF
TRBV10-2	CASSGGTSGGHEQFF
TRBV7-2	CASSKLNEQFF
TRBV28	CASRPLGAGYGYTF
TRBV27	CATHGSGTGELFF
TRBV4-3	CASSQDMGQGSHSNQPQHF
TRBV6-6	CASSYSRTDTNYGYTF
TRBV27	CASSWGQGSEAFF
TRBV19	CASRRTGNGYTF
TRBV15	CATSRDEGTMNTEAFF
TRBV11-1	CASRRRREGLPDTQYF
TRBV11-2	CASSLDLAGGYEQYF
TRBV29-1	CSVEDGRGKSYGYTF
TRBV14	CASSQTSGGNVEQFF
TRBV7-2	CASSLSTGRGILYEQYF
TRBV10-3	CATAANTEAFF
TRBV11-2	CASRVGLGRVRTDTQYF
TRBV11-2	CASSLEYRGSQETQYF
TRBV27	CATLADDSYEQYF
TRBV20-1	CSAQRGDTQYF
TRBV9	CASSERGLATNTGELFF
TRBV27	CASSALTGGLSYEQYF
TRBV7-2	CASSPRTANTIYF
TRBV12-5	CASGLQTGPYEKLFF
TRBV7-9	CASSLEQVATNEKLFF